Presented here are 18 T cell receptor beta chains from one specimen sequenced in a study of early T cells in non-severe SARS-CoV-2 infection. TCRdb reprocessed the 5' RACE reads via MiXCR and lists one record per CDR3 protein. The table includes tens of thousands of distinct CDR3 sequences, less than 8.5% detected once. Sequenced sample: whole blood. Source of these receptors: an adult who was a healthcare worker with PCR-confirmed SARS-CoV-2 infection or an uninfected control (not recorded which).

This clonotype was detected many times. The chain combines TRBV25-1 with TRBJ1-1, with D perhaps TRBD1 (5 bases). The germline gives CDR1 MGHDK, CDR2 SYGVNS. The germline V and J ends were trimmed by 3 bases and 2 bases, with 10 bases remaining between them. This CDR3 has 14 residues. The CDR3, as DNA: TGTGCCAGCAGTGATGCAGGGTCCAACACTGAAGCTTTCTTT. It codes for CASSDAGSNTEAFF.

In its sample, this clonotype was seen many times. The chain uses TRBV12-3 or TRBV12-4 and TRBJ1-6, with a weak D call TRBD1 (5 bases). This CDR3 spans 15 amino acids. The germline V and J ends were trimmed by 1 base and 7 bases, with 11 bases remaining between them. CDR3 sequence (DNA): TGTGCCAGCAGTTTAGGAGGACAAGTAAATTCACCCCTCCACTTT. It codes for CASSLGGQVNSPLHF.

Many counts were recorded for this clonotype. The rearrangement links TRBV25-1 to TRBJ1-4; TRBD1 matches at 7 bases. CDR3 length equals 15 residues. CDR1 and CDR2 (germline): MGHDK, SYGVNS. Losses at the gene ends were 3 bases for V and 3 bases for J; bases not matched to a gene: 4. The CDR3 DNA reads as TGTGCCAGCAGTGATATTGGGACAGCTAATGAAAAACTGTTTTTT. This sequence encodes CASSDIGTANEKLFF.

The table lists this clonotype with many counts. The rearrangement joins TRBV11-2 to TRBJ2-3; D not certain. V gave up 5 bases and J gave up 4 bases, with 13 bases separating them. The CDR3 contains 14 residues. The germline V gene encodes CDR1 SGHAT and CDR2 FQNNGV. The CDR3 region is CASSPLPSADTQYF. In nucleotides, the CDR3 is TGTGCCAGCAGCCCCCTCCCGAGCGCAGATACGCAGTATTTT.

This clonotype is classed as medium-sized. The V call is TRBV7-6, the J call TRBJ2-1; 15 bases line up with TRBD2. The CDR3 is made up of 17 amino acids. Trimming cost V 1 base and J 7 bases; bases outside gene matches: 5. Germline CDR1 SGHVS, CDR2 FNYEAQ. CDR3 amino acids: CASSLDPGLAGGNEQFF. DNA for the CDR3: TGTGCCAGCAGCTTAGATCCGGGACTAGCGGGAGGTAATGAGCAGTTCTTC.

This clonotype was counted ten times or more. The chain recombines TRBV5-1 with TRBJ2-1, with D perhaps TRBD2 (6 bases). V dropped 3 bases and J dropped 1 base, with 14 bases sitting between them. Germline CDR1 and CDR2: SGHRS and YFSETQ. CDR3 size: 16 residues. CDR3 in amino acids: CASSSAGGGSYNEQFF. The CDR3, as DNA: TGCGCCAGCAGCTCGGCGGGCGGAGGGTCCTACAATGAGCAGTTCTTC.

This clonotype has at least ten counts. Written as DNA, the CDR3 is TGTGCCAGCAGCCCTCGACTAGCAGAGGTCCAAGAGACCCAGTACTTC. This codes for CASSPRLAEVQETQYF. This chain connects TRBV7-9 to TRBJ2-5, with 7 nucleotides matching TRBD2. Germline V CDR1 and CDR2: SEHNR, FQNEAQ (reference sequence). V trimming: 5 bases; J trimming: 1 base; junction bases outside the gene matches: 10. There are 16 residues in the CDR3.

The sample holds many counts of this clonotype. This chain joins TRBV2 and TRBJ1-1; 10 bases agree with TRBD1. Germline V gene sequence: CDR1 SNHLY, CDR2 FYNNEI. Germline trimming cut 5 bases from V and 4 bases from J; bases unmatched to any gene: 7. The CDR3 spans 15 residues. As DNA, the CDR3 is TGTGCCAGCAGTCTACGACAGGGGGCCGGCACTGAAGCTTTCTTT. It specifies CASSLRQGAGTEAFF.

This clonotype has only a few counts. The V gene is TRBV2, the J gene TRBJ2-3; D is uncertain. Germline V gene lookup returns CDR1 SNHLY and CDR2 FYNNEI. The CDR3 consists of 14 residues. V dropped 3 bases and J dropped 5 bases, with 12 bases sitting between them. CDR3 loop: CASSDRKSIDTQYF. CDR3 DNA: TGTGCCAGCAGTGATCGAAAGTCCATAGATACGCAGTATTTT.

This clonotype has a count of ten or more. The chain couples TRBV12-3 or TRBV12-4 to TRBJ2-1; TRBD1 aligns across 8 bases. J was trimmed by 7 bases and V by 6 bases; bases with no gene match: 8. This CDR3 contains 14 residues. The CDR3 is CASRTDRGGNEQFF. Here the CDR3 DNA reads TGTGCCAGCAGAACCGACAGGGGTGGGAATGAGCAGTTCTTC.

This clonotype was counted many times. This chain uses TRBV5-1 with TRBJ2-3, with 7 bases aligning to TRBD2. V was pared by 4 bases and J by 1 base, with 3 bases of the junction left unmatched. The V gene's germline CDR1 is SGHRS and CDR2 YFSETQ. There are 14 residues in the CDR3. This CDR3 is CASSQTSGTDTQYF. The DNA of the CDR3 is TGCGCCAGCAGCCAAACTAGCGGCACAGATACGCAGTATTTT.

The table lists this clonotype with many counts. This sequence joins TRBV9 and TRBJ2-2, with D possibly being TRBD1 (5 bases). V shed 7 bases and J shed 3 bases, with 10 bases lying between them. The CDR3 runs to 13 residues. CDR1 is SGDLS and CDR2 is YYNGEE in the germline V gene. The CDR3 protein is CASRRRDTGELFF. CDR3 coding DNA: TGTGCCAGCCGCCGCAGGGACACCGGGGAGCTGTTTTTT.

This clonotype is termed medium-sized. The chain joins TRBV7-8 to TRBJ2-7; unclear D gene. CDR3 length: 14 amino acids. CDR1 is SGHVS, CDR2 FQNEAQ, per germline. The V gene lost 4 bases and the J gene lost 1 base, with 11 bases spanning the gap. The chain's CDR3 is CASSYSPGSYEQYF. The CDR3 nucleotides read TGTGCCAGCAGCTATTCCCCTGGTTCCTACGAGCAGTACTTC.

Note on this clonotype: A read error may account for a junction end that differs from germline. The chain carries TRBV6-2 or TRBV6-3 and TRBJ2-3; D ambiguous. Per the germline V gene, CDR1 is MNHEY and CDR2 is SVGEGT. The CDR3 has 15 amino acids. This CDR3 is CVSRANPIYTDTQYF. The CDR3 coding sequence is TGTGTCAGCAGAGCGAACCCAATTTACACAGATACGCAGTATTTT.

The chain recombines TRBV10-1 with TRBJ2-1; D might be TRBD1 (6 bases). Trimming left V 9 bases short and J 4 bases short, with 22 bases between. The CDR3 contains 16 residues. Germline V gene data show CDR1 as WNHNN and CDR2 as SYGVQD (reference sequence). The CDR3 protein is CAREDRTPPLYNEQFF. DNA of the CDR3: TGCGCCAGGGAGGACAGAACACCGCCACTATACAATGAGCAGTTCTTC.

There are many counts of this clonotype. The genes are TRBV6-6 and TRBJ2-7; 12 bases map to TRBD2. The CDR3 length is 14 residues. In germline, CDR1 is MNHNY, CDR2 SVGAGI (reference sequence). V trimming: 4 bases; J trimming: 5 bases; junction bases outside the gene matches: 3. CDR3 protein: CASSSPSGRDEQYF. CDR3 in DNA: TGTGCCAGCAGTTCTCCTAGCGGGAGGGACGAGCAGTACTTC.

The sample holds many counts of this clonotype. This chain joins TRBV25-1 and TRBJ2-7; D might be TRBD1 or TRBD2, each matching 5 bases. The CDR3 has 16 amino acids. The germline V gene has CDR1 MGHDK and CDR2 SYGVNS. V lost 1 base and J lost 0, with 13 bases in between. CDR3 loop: CASSESRDGSSYEQYF. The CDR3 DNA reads TGTGCCAGCAGTGAATCCCGGGACGGCAGCTCCTACGAGCAGTACTTC.

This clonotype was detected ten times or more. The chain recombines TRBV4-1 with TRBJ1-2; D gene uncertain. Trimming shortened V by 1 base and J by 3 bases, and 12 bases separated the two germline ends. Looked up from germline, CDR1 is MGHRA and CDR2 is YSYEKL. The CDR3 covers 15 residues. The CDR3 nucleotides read TGCGCCAGCAGCCAAGTGAGCCAGGCCCACTATGGCTACACCTTC. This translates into CASSQVSQAHYGYTF.